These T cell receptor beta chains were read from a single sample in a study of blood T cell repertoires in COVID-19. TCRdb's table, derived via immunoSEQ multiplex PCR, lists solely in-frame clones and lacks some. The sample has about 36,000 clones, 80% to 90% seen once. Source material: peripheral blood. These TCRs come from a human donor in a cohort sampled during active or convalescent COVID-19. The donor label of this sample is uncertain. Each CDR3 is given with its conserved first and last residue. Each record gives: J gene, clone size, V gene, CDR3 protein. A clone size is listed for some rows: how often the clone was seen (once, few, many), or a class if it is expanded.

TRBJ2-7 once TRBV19 CASSLRGNYEQYF
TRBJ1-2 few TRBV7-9 CASSPDSYGYTF
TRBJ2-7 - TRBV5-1 CASSVSGTMFEQYF
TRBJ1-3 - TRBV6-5 CASSPDRVAGNTIYF
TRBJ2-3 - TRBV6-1 CASSEMGASWGTQYF
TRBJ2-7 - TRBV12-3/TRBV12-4 CASSLKQPYEQYF
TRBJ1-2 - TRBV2 CASSDQLNYGYTF
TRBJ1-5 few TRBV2 CASSFQGGRSNQPQHF
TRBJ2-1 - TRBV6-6 CASSPSRTSGRGSYNEQFF
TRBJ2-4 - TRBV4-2 CASSQVGRGNIQYF
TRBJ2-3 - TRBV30 CAWSVFGHGTDTQYF
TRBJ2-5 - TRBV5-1 CASSLVGGQKTQYF
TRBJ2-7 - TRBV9 CASSPQGNEQYF
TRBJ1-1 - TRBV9 CASSAGQGRNTEAFF
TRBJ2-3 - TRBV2 CASSAGTSTDTQYF
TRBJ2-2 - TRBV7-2 CASIMRGLATNTGELFF
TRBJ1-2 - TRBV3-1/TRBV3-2 CASRPGTNYGYTF
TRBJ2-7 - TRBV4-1 CASSQDESRHEQYF
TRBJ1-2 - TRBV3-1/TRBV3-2 CASSQAPGQGYGYTF
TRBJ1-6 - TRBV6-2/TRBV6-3 CASSPRGGNSPLHF
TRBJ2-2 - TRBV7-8 CASSLGKGETGELFF
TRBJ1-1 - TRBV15 CATSMPGQGMDTEAFF
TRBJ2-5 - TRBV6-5 CASSYQTGGKETQYF
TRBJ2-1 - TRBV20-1 CSAGAGGVSYNEQFF